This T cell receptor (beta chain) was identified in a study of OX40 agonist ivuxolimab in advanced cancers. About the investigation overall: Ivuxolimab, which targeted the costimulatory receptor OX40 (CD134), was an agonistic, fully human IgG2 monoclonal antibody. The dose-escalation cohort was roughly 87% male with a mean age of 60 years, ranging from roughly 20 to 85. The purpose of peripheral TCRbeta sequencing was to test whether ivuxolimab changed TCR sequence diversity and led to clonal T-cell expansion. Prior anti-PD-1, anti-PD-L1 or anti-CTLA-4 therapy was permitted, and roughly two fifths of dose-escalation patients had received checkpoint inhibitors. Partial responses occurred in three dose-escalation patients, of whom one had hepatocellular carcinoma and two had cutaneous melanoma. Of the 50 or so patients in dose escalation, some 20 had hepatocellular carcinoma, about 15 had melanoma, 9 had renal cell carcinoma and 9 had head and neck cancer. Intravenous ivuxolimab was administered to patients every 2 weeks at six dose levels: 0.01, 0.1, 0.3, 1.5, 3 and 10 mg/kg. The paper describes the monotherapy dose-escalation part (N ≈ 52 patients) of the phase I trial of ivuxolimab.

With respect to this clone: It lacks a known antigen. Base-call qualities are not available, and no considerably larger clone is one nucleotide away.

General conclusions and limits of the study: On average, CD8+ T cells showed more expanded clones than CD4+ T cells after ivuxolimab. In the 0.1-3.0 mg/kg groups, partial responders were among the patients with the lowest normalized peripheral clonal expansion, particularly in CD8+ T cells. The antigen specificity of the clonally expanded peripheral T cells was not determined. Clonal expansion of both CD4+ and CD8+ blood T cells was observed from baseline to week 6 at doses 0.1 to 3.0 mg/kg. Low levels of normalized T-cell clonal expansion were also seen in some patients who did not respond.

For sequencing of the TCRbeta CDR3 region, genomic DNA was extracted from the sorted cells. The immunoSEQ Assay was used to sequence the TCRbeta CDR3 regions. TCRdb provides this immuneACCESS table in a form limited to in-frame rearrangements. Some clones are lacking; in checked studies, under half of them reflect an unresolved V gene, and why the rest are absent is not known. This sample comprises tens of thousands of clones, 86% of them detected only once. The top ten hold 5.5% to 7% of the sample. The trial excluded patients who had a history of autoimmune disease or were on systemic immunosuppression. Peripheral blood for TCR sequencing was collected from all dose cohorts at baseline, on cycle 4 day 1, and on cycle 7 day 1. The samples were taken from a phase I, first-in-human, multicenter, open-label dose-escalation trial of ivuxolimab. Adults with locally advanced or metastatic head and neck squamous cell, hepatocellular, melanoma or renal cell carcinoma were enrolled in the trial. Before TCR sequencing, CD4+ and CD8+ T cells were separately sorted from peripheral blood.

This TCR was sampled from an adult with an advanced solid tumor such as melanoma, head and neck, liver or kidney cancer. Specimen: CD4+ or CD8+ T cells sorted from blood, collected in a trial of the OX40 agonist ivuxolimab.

The CDR3 loop reads CASSFRQANTEAFF. The nucleotides are TGTGCCAGCAGCTTTCGACAGGCCAACACTGAAGCTTTCTTT. The sequence joins TRBV7-8 to TRBJ1-1, and TRBD1 may be the D gene, going by 6 matching bases. Reading from cysteine to phenylalanine, the CDR3 counts 14 amino acids. CDR3 DNA is the only sequence kept; it has 42 bases, read in frame from the first base. From a lookup of the germline V gene, CDR1 and CDR2 are SGHVS and FQNEAQ. Deletion took 3 bases off V and 2 bases off J, with a span of 10 bases between the germline ends.